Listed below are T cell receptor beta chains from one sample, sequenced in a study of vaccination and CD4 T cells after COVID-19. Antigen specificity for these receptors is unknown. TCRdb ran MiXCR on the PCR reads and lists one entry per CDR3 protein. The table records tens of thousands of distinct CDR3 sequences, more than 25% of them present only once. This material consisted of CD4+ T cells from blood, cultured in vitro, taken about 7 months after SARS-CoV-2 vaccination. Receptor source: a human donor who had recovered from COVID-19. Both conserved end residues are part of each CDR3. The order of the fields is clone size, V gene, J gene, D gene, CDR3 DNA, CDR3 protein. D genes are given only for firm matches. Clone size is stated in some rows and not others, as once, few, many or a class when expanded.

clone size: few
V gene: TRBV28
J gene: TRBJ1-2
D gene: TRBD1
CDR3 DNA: TGTGCCAGCAGTTTAAACAGGGGGCCAGATGGCTACACCTTC
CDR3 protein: CASSLNRGPDGYTF

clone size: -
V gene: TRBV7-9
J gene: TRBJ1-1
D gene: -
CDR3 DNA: TGTGCCAGCAGCTTAGACAGAGCAAACACTGAAGCTTTCTTT
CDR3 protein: CASSLDRANTEAFF

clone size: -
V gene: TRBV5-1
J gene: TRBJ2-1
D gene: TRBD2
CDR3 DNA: TGCGCCAGCAGCTTGGGAGTGGCTAGCGGGAGCAATGAGCAGTTCTTC
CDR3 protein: CASSLGVASGSNEQFF

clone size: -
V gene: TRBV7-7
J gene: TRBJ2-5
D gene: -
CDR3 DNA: TGTGCTAGCAGTCCGATACGTAGCGGTCGGGAGACCCAGTACTTC
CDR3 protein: CASSPIRSGRETQYF

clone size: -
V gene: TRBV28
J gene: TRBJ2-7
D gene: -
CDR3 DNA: TGTGCCAGCACCGTTCTAGGGTCTGCCTCCTACGAGCAGTACTTC
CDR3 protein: CASTVLGSASYEQYF

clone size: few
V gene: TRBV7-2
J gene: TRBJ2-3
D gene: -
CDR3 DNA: TGTGCCAGCAGCTCAGCGGCGACTAGCACAGATACGCAGTATTTT
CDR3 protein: CASSSAATSTDTQYF

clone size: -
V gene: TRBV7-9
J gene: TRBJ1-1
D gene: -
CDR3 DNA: TGTGCCAGCAGCTCTAGGGGCGTCAACACTGAAGCTTTCTTT
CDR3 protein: CASSSRGVNTEAFF

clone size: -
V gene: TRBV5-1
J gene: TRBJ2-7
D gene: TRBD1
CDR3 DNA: TGCGCCAGCAGCGCCTTGCCGGGACAGATTGAGCAGTACTTC
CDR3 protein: CASSALPGQIEQYF

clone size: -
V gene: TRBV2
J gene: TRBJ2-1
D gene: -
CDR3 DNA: TGTGCCAGCAGTGAAACTGGGACGGGGCAGTTCTTC
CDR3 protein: CASSETGTGQFF

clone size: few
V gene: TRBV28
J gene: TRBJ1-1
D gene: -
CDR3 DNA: TGTGCCAGCAGTGTGGGGGGCGGCACTGAAGCTTTCTTT
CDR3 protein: CASSVGGGTEAFF

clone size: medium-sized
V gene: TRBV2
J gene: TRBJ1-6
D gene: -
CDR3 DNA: TGTGCCAGCAGGTCCGGGACCCCACATAATTCACCCCTCCACTTT
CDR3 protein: CASRSGTPHNSPLHF

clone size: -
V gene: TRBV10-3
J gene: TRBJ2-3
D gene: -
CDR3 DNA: TGTGCTACCATGGGGGGGCAGGGGGATACGCAGTATTTT
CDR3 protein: CATMGGQGDTQYF

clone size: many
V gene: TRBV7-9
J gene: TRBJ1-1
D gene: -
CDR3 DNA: TGTGCCAGCAGCTTAGCCCTCGGGAACACTGAAGCTTTCTTT
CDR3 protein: CASSLALGNTEAFF

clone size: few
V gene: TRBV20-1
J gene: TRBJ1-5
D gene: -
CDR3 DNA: TGCAGTGCTAGAGGAGGGGAGAGCAATCAGCCCCAGCATTTT
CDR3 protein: CSARGGESNQPQHF

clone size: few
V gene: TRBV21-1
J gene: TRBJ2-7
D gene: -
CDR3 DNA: TGTGCCAGCAGCAAACCCCTCGCGGGACAGGCCGAGAGCGGGTACGAGCAGTACTTC
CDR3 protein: CASSKPLAGQAESGYEQYF

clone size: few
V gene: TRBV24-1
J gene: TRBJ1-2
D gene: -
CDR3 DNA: TGTGCCACCAGTGACCCCCTTAAGCACTCTGGCTACACCTTC
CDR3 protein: CATSDPLKHSGYTF

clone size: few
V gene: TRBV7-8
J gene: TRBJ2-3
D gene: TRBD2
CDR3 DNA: TGTGCCAGCAGCTTAGCGGGGACTAGCGGCACAGATACGCAGTATTTT
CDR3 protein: CASSLAGTSGTDTQYF

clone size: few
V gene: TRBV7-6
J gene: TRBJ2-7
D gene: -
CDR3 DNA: TGTGCCAGCAGCTTAGCGCACGACTACGAGCAGTACTTC
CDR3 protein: CASSLAHDYEQYF

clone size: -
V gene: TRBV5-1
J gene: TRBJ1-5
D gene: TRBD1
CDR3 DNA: TGCGCCAGCAGCTGGGGGACAGTCGGCCAGCCCCAGCATTTT
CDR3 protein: CASSWGTVGQPQHF

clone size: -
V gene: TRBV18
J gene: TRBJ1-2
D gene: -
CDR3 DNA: TGTGCCAGCTCACCTGGGGGATCCAACTATGGCTACACCTTC
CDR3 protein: CASSPGGSNYGYTF

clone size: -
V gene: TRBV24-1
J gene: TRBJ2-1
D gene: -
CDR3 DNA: TGTGCCACCAGTGATCCAGGGAGCTCCTACAATGAGCAGTTCTTC
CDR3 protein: CATSDPGSSYNEQFF

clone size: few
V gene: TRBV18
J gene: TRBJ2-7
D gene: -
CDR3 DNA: TGTGCCAGCTCACCACCGCTTAGCCTGGAGCAGTACTTC
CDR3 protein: CASSPPLSLEQYF

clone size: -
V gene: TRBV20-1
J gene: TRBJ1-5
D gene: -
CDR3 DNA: TGCAGTGCTAGGCCGCCAGCCCAAAGCAATCAGCCCCAGCATTTT
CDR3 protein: CSARPPAQSNQPQHF

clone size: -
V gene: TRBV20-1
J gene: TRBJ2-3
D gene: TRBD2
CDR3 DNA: TGCAGTGCTAAGGTGGGGGGGAGCACAGATACGCAGTATTTT
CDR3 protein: CSAKVGGSTDTQYF

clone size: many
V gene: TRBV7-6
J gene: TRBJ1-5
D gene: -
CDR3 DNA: TGTGCCAGCAGCTCGGACCGTAATCAGCCCCAGCATTTT
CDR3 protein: CASSSDRNQPQHF

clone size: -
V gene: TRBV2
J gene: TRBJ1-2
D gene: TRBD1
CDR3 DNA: TGTGCCAGCAGCCCGGGACAGGGGGTATTAGGCTACACCTTC
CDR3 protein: CASSPGQGVLGYTF

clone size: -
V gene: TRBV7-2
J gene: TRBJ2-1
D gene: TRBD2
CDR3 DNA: TGTGCCAGCAGCTTATACCCCCTAGCGGGAAATGAGCAGTTCTTC
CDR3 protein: CASSLYPLAGNEQFF

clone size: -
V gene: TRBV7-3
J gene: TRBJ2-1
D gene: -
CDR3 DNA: TGTGCCAGCAGCTTAAGTAATTCCCCTTTGTTCTTC
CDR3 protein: CASSLSNSPLFF

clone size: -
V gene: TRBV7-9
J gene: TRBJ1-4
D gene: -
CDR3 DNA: TGTGCCAGCAGCTTAGGACAGCCTAATGAAAAACTGTTTTTT
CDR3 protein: CASSLGQPNEKLFF